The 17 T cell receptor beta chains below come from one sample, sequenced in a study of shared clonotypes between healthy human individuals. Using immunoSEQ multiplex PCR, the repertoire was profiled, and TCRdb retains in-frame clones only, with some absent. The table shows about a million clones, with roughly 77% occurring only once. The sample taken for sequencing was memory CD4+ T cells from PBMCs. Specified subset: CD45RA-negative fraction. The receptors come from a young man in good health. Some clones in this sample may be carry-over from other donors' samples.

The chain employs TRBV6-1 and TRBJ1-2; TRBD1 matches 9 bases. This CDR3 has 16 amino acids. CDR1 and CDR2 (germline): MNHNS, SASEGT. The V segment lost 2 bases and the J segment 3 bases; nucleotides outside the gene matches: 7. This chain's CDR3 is CASSEPPGQGDYGYTF. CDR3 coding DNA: TGTGCCAGCAGTGAACCCCCGGGACAGGGTGACTATGGCTACACCTTC.

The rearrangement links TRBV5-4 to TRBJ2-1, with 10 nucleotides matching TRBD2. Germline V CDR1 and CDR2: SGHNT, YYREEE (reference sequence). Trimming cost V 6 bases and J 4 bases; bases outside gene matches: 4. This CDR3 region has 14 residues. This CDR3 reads CASTTSGTYNEQFF. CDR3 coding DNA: TGTGCCAGCACCACTAGCGGGACTTACAATGAGCAGTTCTTC.

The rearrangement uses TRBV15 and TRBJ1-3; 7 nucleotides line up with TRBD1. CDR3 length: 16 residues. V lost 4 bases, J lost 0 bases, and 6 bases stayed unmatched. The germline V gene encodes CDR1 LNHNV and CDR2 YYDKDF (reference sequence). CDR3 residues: CATSTTGATSGNTIYF. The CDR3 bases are TGTGCCACCAGCACCACAGGGGCCACCTCTGGAAACACCATATATTTT.

The CDR3, as DNA: TGTGCCAGTAGTGGTGAACCGGGACTTCAGGACGGGACCCAGTACTTC. Amino acids: CASSGEPGLQDGTQYF. V is TRBV19 and J is TRBJ2-5; TRBD2 might be the D (6 bases). The CDR3 runs to 16 residues. The germline V and J ends were trimmed by 5 bases and 7 bases, with 23 bases remaining between them. Germline V gene data show CDR1 as LNHDA and CDR2 as SQIVND (reference sequence).

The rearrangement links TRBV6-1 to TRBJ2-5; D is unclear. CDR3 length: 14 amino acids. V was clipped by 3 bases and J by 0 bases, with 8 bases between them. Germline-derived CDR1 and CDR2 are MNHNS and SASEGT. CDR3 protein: CASSESGYQETQYF. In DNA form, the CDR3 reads TGTGCCAGCAGTGAGTCCGGGTACCAAGAGACCCAGTACTTC.

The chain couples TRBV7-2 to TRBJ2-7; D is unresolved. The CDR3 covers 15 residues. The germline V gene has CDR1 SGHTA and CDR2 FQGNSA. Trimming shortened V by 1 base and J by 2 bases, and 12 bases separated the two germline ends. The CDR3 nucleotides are TGTGCCAGCAGCTTAGTTAGGCTAGGCCCCTACGAGCAGTACTTC. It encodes CASSLVRLGPYEQYF.

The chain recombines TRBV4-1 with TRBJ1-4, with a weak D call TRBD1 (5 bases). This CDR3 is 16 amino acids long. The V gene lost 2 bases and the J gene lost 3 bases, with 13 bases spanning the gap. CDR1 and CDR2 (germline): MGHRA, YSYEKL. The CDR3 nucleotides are TGCGCCAGCAGCCAAATCCGGCGGGGGTCTAATGAAAAACTGTTTTTT. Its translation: CASSQIRRGSNEKLFF.

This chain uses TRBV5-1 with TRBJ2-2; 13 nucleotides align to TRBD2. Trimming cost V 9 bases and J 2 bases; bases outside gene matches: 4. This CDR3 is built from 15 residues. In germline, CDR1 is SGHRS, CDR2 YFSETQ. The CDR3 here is CATGTSGINTGELFF. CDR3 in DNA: TGCGCCACCGGGACTAGCGGGATTAACACCGGGGAGCTGTTTTTT.

The CDR3 region is CASSRVQGRGEAFF. The CDR3 DNA reads as TGTGCCAGCAGCCGGGTACAGGGTAGAGGTGAAGCTTTCTTT. The chain couples TRBV27 to TRBJ1-1, with TRBD1 as a possible D gene (6 bases). The CDR3 runs 14 residues. The V gene lost 6 bases and the J gene lost 7 bases, with 18 bases spanning the gap. The germline V gene encodes CDR1 MNHEY and CDR2 SMNVEV (reference sequence).

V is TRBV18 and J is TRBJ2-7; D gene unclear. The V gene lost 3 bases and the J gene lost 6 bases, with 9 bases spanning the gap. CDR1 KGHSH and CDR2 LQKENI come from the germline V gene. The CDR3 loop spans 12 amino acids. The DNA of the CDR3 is TGTGCCAGCTCACCCGCCTCTCGCGAGCAGTACTTC. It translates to CASSPASREQYF.

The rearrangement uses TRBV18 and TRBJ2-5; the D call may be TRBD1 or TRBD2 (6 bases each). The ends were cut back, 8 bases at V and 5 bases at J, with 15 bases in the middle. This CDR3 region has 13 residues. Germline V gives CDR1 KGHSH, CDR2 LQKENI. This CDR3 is CASQRGAAETQYF. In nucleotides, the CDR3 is TGTGCCAGCCAAAGGGGGGCCGCCGAGACCCAGTACTTC.

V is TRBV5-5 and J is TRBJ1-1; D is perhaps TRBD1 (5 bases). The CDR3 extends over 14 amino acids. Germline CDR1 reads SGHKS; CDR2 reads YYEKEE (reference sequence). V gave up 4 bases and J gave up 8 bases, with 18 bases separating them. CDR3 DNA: TGTGCCAGCAGCCTGGATGGGGCCCCGAGGGAAGCTTTCTTT. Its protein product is CASSLDGAPREAFF.

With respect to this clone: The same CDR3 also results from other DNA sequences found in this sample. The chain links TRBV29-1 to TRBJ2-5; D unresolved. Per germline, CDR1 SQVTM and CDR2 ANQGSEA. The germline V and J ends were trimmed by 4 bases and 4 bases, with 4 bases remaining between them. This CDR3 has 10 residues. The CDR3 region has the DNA TGCAGCGTTGGTCGAGAGACCCAGTACTTC. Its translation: CSVGRETQYF.

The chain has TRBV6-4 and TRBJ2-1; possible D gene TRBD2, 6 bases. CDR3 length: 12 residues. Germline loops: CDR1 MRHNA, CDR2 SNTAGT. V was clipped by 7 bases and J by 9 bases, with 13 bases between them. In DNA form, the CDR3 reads TGTGCCAGCAATGGAGGGGAATGTGAGCAGTTCTTC. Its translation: CASNGGECEQFF.

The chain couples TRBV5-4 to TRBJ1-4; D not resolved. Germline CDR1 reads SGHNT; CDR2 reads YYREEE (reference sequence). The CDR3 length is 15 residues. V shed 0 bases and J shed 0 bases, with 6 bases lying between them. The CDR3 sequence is CASSLGRSTNEKLFF. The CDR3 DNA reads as TGTGCCAGCAGCTTGGGGAGGTCAACTAATGAAAAACTGTTTTTT. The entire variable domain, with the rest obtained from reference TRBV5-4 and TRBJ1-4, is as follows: ETGVTQSPTHLIKTRGQQVTLRCSSQSGHNTVSWYQQALGQGPQFIFQYYREEENGRGNFPPRFSGLQFPNYSSELNVNALELDDSALYLCASSLGRSTNEKLFFGSGTQLSVL.

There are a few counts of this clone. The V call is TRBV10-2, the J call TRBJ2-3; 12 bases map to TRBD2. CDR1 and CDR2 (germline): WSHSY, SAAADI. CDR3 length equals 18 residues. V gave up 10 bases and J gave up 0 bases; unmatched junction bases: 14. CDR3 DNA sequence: TGCGCCACCGCCACCCTAGCGGGAGGGCCTAAGAGCACAGATACGCAGTATTTT. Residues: CATATLAGGPKSTDTQYF.

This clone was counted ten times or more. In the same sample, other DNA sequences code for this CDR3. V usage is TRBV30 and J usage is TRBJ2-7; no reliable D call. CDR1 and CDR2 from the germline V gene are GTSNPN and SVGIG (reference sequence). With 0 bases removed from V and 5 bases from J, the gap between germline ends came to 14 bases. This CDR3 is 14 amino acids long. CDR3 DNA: TGTGCCTGGAGTGTAGGTGGGAATTGGGACGAGCAGTACTTC. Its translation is CAWSVGGNWDEQYF. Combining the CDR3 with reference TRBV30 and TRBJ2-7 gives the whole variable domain SQTIHQWPATLVQPVGSPLSLECTVEGTSNPNLYWYRQAAGRGLQLLFYSVGIGQISSEVPQNLSASRPQDRQFILSSKKLLLSDSGFYLCAWSVGGNWDEQYFGPGTRLTVT.